The 21 T cell receptor beta chains below were found in one sample sequenced in a study of Tregs in tolerant kidney transplant recipients. Produced via immunoSEQ multiplex PCR; TCRdb's table is partial and in-frame only. Here the sample spans some 60,000 clones, about 86% being singletons. Sequencing used CD4+ T cells from blood. The receptors were sampled from a human donor in good health.

The rearrangement joins TRBV7-9 to TRBJ2-7; 14 nucleotides align to TRBD2. The length of the CDR3 is 18 residues. CDR1 and CDR2 (germline): SEHNR, FQNEAQ (reference sequence). The V and J ends lost 5 bases and 6 bases, in that order; junction bases with no gene match: 15. This CDR3 reads CASSLGTSGSPTSGEQYF. The CDR3 region has the DNA TGTGCCAGCAGCCTAGGGACTAGCGGGAGCCCCACCTCGGGCGAGCAGTACTTC.

The rearrangement uses TRBV11-3 and TRBJ1-2; D uncertain. CDR3 length equals 14 residues. V was pared by 1 base and J by 6 bases, with 12 bases between. Germline V gene lookup returns CDR1 SGHNT and CDR2 YENEEA. The CDR3 is CASSLGIRGDGYTF. CDR3 nucleotide sequence: TGTGCCAGCAGCTTAGGGATCCGGGGAGATGGCTACACCTTC.

This clone was found a few times. The chain has TRBV2 and TRBJ1-6; tentative D call: TRBD1 (5 bases). CDR1 SNHLY and CDR2 FYNNEI come from the germline V gene. This CDR3 is 13 amino acids long. With 10 bases removed from V and 9 bases from J, the gap between germline ends came to 16 bases. CDR3 nucleotides: TGTGCCAAGGGAGGCCAGGGTCTTTCACCCCTCCACTTT. It is translated as CAKGGQGLSPLHF.

This clone was observed once. V is TRBV30 and J is TRBJ1-4; D is ambiguous. The CDR3 spans 13 residues. CDR1 is GTSNPN and CDR2 is SVGIG in the germline V gene (reference sequence). Deletions cut 2 bases from V and 8 bases from J, with 12 bases between. In DNA form, the CDR3 reads TGTGCCTGGAGTAAAGGTCGCTCCGAAAAACTGTTTTTT. Protein: CAWSKGRSEKLFF.

This chain connects TRBV7-9 to TRBJ2-1; TRBD1 agrees at 8 bases. V shed 7 bases and J 10 bases; nucleotides not matched to a gene: 15. Germline assignment: CDR1 SEHNR and CDR2 FQNEAQ (reference sequence). The CDR3 has 15 amino acids. The CDR3 protein is CASIRGPGGTLEQFF. CDR3 bases: TGTGCCAGCATCAGGGGGCCAGGAGGTACGTTGGAGCAGTTCTTC.

This clone was picked up one time. This chain connects TRBV11-2 to TRBJ1-2; tentatively, D is TRBD1 (5 bases). CDR3 size: 16 residues. Between the trimmed V and J ends, which lost 0 bases and 3 bases, there was a span of 14 bases. Germline V CDR1 and CDR2: SGHAT, FQNNGV. CDR3: CASSLEPVWGDYGYTF. In DNA form, the CDR3 reads TGTGCCAGCAGCTTAGAGCCGGTTTGGGGGGACTATGGCTACACCTTC.

This clone came up once. This chain links TRBV30 with TRBJ1-3, with D hard to call. V was shortened by 2 bases and J by 5 bases, with 4 bases between the two germline ends. CDR1 and CDR2 from the germline V gene are GTSNPN and SVGIG (reference sequence). This CDR3 region has 11 residues. This CDR3 is CAWSSRNTIYF. The CDR3 DNA reads TGTGCCTGGAGTTCCCGAAACACCATATATTTT.

This chain uses TRBV7-8 with TRBJ2-1, with 7 bases aligning to TRBD2. Germline CDR1 reads SGHVS; CDR2 reads FQNEAQ. V was clipped by 7 bases and J by 6 bases; unmatched bases: 15. This CDR3 is 16 amino acids long. The CDR3, as DNA: TGTGCCAGCACCCCACGTCGGGCTAGCGGTGGCAATGAGCAGTTCTTC. This sequence encodes CASTPRRASGGNEQFF.

The chain combines TRBV2 with TRBJ2-7; possibly TRBD1 or TRBD2 for D (5 bases each). V was trimmed by 1 base and J by 2 bases, leaving 12 bases between them. Germline CDR1 and CDR2: SNHLY and FYNNEI. The length of the CDR3 is 15 residues. DNA for the CDR3: TGTGCCAGCAGTGAAGACAGGAGGATCGCCTACGAGCAGTACTTC. Translating gives CASSEDRRIAYEQYF.

The chain links TRBV25-1 to TRBJ1-6, with no clear D. The CDR3 consists of 15 residues. CDR1 is MGHDK and CDR2 is SYGVNS in the germline V gene. Trimming removed 7 bases at V and 6 bases at J, with 16 bases between. The CDR3 nucleotides read TGTGCCAGCACCTCAGAAAGTCACCTTAATTCACCCCTCCACTTT. This translates into CASTSESHLNSPLHF.

On this clone itself: A read error may account for a junction end that differs from germline. V gene TRBV5-1 combines with J gene TRBJ1-1; 9 bases are a match to TRBD1. The CDR3 is made up of 22 amino acids. Germline V gives CDR1 SGHRS, CDR2 YFSETQ. The CDR3 spells CASSLGGGLRDRANWKNTEAFF. CDR3 DNA sequence: TGCGCCAGCAGTTTGGGTGGAGGATTAAGGGACAGGGCGAATTGGAAAAACACTGAAGCTTTCTTT.

This chain uses TRBV18 with TRBJ2-3; 7 bases are a match to TRBD1. The CDR3 consists of 15 residues. V gave up 0 bases and J gave up 2 bases; unmatched junction bases: 2. Germline V gene data show CDR1 as KGHSH and CDR2 as LQKENI. The CDR3 protein is CASSPPGQNTDTQYF. For the CDR3, the DNA is TGTGCCAGCTCACCACCGGGACAGAACACAGATACGCAGTATTTT.

The chain carries TRBV5-5 and TRBJ1-5; TRBD1 matches 7 bases. The CDR3 consists of 14 residues. Germline V gene lookup returns CDR1 SGHKS and CDR2 YYEKEE (reference sequence). V lost 4 bases and J lost 3; bases outside the gene matches: 4. The chain's CDR3 is CASSLDRVNQPQHF. DNA for the CDR3: TGTGCCAGCAGCCTCGACAGGGTCAATCAGCCCCAGCATTTT.

The V and J genes are TRBV7-2 and TRBJ1-1; a possible D gene is TRBD1 (6 bases). There are 15 residues in the CDR3. The germline CDR1 and CDR2 sequences are SGHTA and FQGNSA. Trimming stripped 5 bases from V and 1 base from J, with 14 bases between. The CDR3 DNA reads as TGTGCCAGCAGCCACGGGGGGCGAAAGAACACTGAAGCTTTCTTT. Translation gives CASSHGGRKNTEAFF.

The V call is TRBV6-5, the J call TRBJ2-3; D is uncertain. V lost 5 bases, J lost 4 bases, and 4 bases lay in between. CDR1 and CDR2 from the germline V gene are MNHEY and SVGAGI. The CDR3 is made up of 11 amino acids. The CDR3 region has the DNA TGTGCCAGCAGTAATGCAGATACGCAGTATTTT. Encoded protein: CASSNADTQYF.

The V call is TRBV7-9, the J call TRBJ2-3; 8 bases are a match to TRBD2. This CDR3 is 15 amino acids long. J gave up 4 bases and V 0 bases, and 3 bases lay outside the gene matches. CDR1 SEHNR and CDR2 FQNEAQ come from the germline V gene (reference sequence). CDR3 in amino acids: CASSLAGLEADTQYF. Written as DNA, the CDR3 is TGTGCCAGCAGCTTAGCGGGACTAGAAGCAGATACGCAGTATTTT.

This chain joins TRBV4-1 and TRBJ2-7; TRBD1 might be the D (6 bases). The CDR3 has 15 residues. The germline V gene encodes CDR1 MGHRA and CDR2 YSYEKL. The V gene lost 0 bases and the J gene lost 2 bases, with 11 bases spanning the gap. This CDR3 reads CASSQDPGDPYEQYF. CDR3 bases: TGCGCCAGCAGCCAAGACCCAGGGGACCCCTACGAGCAGTACTTC.

The V call is TRBV18, the J call TRBJ2-7, with 14 bases fitting TRBD2. CDR1 and CDR2 from the germline V gene are KGHSH and LQKENI. The V gene end was trimmed by 3 bases and the J gene end by 6 bases; junction bases not matched to a gene: 7. The CDR3 has 16 residues. The DNA for the CDR3 is TGTGCCAGCTCACCTCCGGGACTAGCGGGAGTTCGCGAGCAGTACTTC. It translates to CASSPPGLAGVREQYF.

This clone appeared a single time. The chain joins TRBV12-5 to TRBJ2-3; 8 bases align to TRBD2. J gave up 2 bases and V 3 bases, and 7 bases lay outside the gene matches. Germline CDR1 is LGHNT and CDR2 is FRNRAP. This CDR3 has 16 residues. CDR3 amino acids: CASGLKAGAITDTQYF. CDR3 in DNA: TGTGCTAGTGGTTTAAAAGCGGGGGCGATCACAGATACGCAGTATTTT.

The sample holds a few counts of this clone. The J gene is TRBJ2-3, the V gene TRBV6-6, with a tentative D call TRBD2 (6 bases). CDR3 length equals 15 residues. CDR1 MNHNY and CDR2 SVGAGI come from the germline V gene (reference sequence). V lost 3 bases to trimming and J lost 0 bases, with 10 bases between them. Written as DNA, the CDR3 is TGTGCCAGCAGTTATTGGGGGGATAGCACAGATACGCAGTATTTT. Encoded protein: CASSYWGDSTDTQYF.

The V and J genes are TRBV25-1 and TRBJ1-2; tentative D call: TRBD1 (6 bases). The CDR3 spans 17 residues. Germline CDR1 reads MGHDK; CDR2 reads SYGVNS. V gave up 2 bases and J gave up 4 bases, with 20 bases separating them. CDR3 sequence: CASSERDTTSGVYGYTF. The CDR3 DNA reads as TGTGCCAGCAGTGAACGGGACACCACTTCTGGGGTCTATGGCTACACCTTC.